This note documents a single TCR beta chain sequence. Its antigen remains unidentified. No much larger clone is present one base from it, and per-base qualities are unavailable. TCRbeta CDR3 regions were amplified from genomic DNA by means of the immunoSEQ Assay, a bias-controlled multiplex PCR. The paper's processing steps were these. The number of nucleated cells in each sample was estimated from the amplification of reference gene primers within the assay. Sequence reads were collapsed and filtered to measure the absolute abundance of every unique TCRbeta CDR3 rearrangement. Productive Simpson clonality was computed per sample as the square root of Simpson's diversity index over productive rearrangements. This is the immuneACCESS table as TCRdb keeps it, with only in-frame sequences that have V and J called. A part of the clones is gone; compared with another copy, unresolved V genes explain less than half, and the rest is unexplained. V and J calls and clone size follow that table, whereas D and trimming were derived from the DNA. The sample records 120,000 or so clones, approximately 85% of which are singletons. The ten biggest clones cover approximately 18% of the sample.

Trimming at the junction amounts to 4 bases on V and 5 bases on J, and the germline ends lie 23 bases apart. Including cysteine and phenylalanine, the CDR3 has 18 amino acids. Only the CDR3 DNA is retained, 54 bases long and in frame from the first base. Via the germline V gene, CDR1 is MGHRA and CDR2 YSYEKL. One collaborating source in Seattle enrolled patients during active infection and followed them longitudinally through the course of disease. Each collaborating institution followed its own protocols to collect whole blood in K2EDTA tubes. For TCRbeta analysis, collaborators shipped samples in one of three forms: frozen whole blood, isolated PBMCs, or DNA extracted from either of those sample types. The data were taken from a study of blood T cell repertoires in COVID-19 (dated by TCRdb to the early 2020s). About the full investigation: The collaborator samples originated in the United States, Italy and Spain and spanned the acute and convalescent phases of COVID-19. Where available, HLA class I and class II types were taken from metadata supplied by the sample provider and were not determined by assay-based typing. The sample metadata nearly always contained a de-identified subject ID, COVID-19 status, age in years and sex. The repertoires were released in a freely available public database meant as a resource for research on the immune response to SARS-CoV-2. Subjects who had been exposed to COVID-19, were actively infected with it, or had recovered from it provided the deeply sampled blood TCRbeta repertoires that made up the dataset. The prospective study material was composed of cDNA or gDNA derived from T cells, B-cell-depleted T cells, or PBMCs. Samples came from the ongoing ImmuneRACE study (first 160 participants) plus 1,254 subjects from 6 global collaborators. The research as a whole found: The amount of clinical and demographic metadata varied by source and participant and was provided uncurated.

The sequence derives from a man aged 25 to 40 with COVID-19, enrolled during active disease. The receptor chain draws on TRBV4-1 and TRBJ1-4, with TRBD1 as a weak D call on 5 bases. Sequencing input: peripheral blood. Here is the DNA: TGCGCCAGCAGCCTTCGGCCGGGGGACCCCTCTCCCAATGAAAAACTGTTTTTT. This codes for CASSLRPGDPSPNEKLFF.